This TCR beta chain was retrieved from a study of T cell repertoires in cytomegalovirus infection. Study context: Public TCR beta signatures provided an indication of both CMV infection and a matching HLA type.

This clonotype was observed many times. Antigen specificity is unknown. The study's findings and limits: The cumulative frequency of public TCR beta families distinguished individuals who carried CMV together with the relevant HLA. HLA-C-restricted CMV-specific TCR beta clonotypes were dominant in the ex vivo response.

TCRdb processed the reads anew with MiXCR; each CDR3 protein has one entry. Found here are 650,000 to 850,000 distinct CDR3 sequences, roughly 28% of them singletons; the top ten hold about an eighth. Per germline, CDR1 SGHVS and CDR2 FQNEAQ. Trimming removed 5 bases from V and 5 bases from J, with 6 bases in between. The CDR3 is 12 amino acids. This sequence joins TRBV7-8 and TRBJ2-2, with D unclear. Sequencing was performed on cultured CD8+ T cells from PBMCs, taken from culture after CMV antigen stimulation. The sequence was collected from a human donor in good health (CMV status not recorded). Some clones in this sample may be carry-over from other donors' samples. The DNA for the CDR3 is TGTGCCAGCAGCCGACTTACCGGGGAGCTGTTTTTT. Translated: CASSRLTGELFF.